Following are 27 T cell receptor beta chains from one sample sequenced in a study of T cells in pancreatic ductal adenocarcinoma. No neoadjuvant therapy was given to the selected pancreatic ductal adenocarcinoma patients before their surgery. Clones were read by immunoSEQ multiplex PCR, and TCRdb kept only the in-frame ones, dropping some. The table has over 100,000 clones, over 90% seen once. Sequenced material: PBMCs. The receptors here all came from a human donor with pancreatic ductal adenocarcinoma.

The chain couples TRBV28 to TRBJ2-7; 10 bases agree with TRBD2. This CDR3 region has 14 residues. In germline, CDR1 is MDHEN, CDR2 SYDVKM. The V and J ends lost 2 bases and 7 bases, in that order; junction bases with no gene match: 5. CDR3 DNA sequence: TGTGCCAGCAGTTTACTAGCGGGAGAGCTGGAGCAGTACTTC. It translates to CASSLLAGELEQYF.

The chain links TRBV2 to TRBJ2-3; TRBD1 aligns across 8 bases. This CDR3 comprises 13 residues. J was trimmed by 5 bases and V by 6 bases; bases with no gene match: 4. Per germline, CDR1 SNHLY and CDR2 FYNNEI. Here the CDR3 reads CASRPTGGDTQYF. In nucleotides, the CDR3 is TGTGCCAGCAGACCAACAGGGGGAGATACGCAGTATTTT.

The rearrangement links TRBV25-1 to TRBJ2-3; 11 bases fit TRBD2. Germline V gene sequence: CDR1 MGHDK, CDR2 SYGVNS. The CDR3 spans 14 residues. V shed 5 bases and J 4 bases; nucleotides not matched to a gene: 2. As DNA, the CDR3 is TGTGCCAGCAGTCTAGCGGGAGGTCCAGATACGCAGTATTTT. This encodes CASSLAGGPDTQYF.

This clone was seen only once. The chain is built from TRBV25-1 and TRBJ1-1; D possibly corresponds to TRBD1 (5 bases). Germline CDR1 reads MGHDK; CDR2 reads SYGVNS. This CDR3 comprises 15 residues. Trimming removed 0 bases at V and 6 bases at J, with 14 bases between. The CDR3 DNA is TGTGCCAGCAGTGAATATTTCACAGGAACTTCTGAAGCTTTCTTT. Translated: CASSEYFTGTSEAFF.

V and J are TRBV4-2 and TRBJ1-2; 9 bases are shared with TRBD1. V lost 5 bases to trimming and J lost 6 bases; unmatched junction nucleotides: 10. Germline CDR1 is LGHNA and CDR2 is YNFKEQ. CDR3 length: 15 residues. The CDR3 region is CASSTLTGGTNGYTF. CDR3 bases: TGTGCCAGCAGCACCCTGACAGGGGGAACCAATGGCTACACCTTC.

The chain combines TRBV7-2 with TRBJ2-1; D is undetermined. The CDR3 sequence is 17 residues long. V was cut by 1 base and J by 2 bases, with 15 bases left in between. Germline V gives CDR1 SGHTA, CDR2 FQGNSA. CDR3 sequence: CASSLVVQTVPYNEQFF. For the CDR3, the DNA is TGTGCCAGCAGCTTAGTTGTGCAAACGGTCCCCTACAATGAGCAGTTCTTC.

The V and J genes are TRBV5-1 and TRBJ2-5; D may be TRBD1 (5 bases). V was cut by 4 bases and J by 3 bases, with 13 bases left in between. Per the germline V gene, CDR1 is SGHRS and CDR2 is YFSETQ. There are 14 residues in the CDR3. The CDR3 DNA reads TGCGCCAGCAGCCTCCAAAGGGGCGAAGAGACCCAGTACTTC. Translation gives CASSLQRGEETQYF.

This chain links TRBV5-1 with TRBJ1-1; a possible D gene is TRBD1 (5 bases). V was shortened by 4 bases and J by 4 bases, with 20 bases between the two germline ends. The germline CDR1 and CDR2 sequences are SGHRS and YFSETQ. This CDR3 is built from 16 residues. The CDR3: CASSPWGVVVATEAFF. CDR3 nucleotide sequence: TGCGCCAGCAGCCCGTGGGGGGTTGTCGTAGCCACTGAAGCTTTCTTT.

This clone was counted only a few times. The V gene is TRBV6-6, the J gene TRBJ1-2, with D tentatively TRBD1 (5 bases). Per the germline V gene, CDR1 is MNHNY and CDR2 is SVGAGI (reference sequence). Trimming pared 10 bases from V and 2 bases from J, leaving 11 bases between. The CDR3 is 12 amino acids. CDR3 region: CATSQGNYGYTF. DNA of the CDR3: TGTGCCACCTCCCAGGGCAACTATGGCTACACCTTC.

The chain couples TRBV28 to TRBJ2-5; D might be TRBD1 (6 bases). Deletions cut 5 bases from V and 0 bases from J, with 10 bases between. This CDR3 has 14 amino acids. The germline V gene encodes CDR1 MDHEN and CDR2 SYDVKM. The CDR3 nucleotides are TGTGCCAGCAGTCTGGGGGCGCACCAAGAGACCCAGTACTTC. Translated: CASSLGAHQETQYF.

The genes are TRBV18 and TRBJ2-1; D is undetermined. Germline values: CDR1 KGHSH, CDR2 LQKENI. Trimming took 4 bases from V and 6 from J, leaving 13 bases between them. CDR3 length: 14 residues. CDR3 protein: CASSLDFRSNEQFF. DNA for the CDR3: TGTGCCAGCTCACTCGATTTCAGGTCCAATGAGCAGTTCTTC. Full variable domain (missing parts from reference TRBV18 and TRBJ2-1): NAGVMQNPRHLVRRRGQEARLRCSPMKGHSHVYWYRQLPEEGLKFMVYLQKENIIDESGMPKERFSAEFPKEGPSILRIQQVVRGDSAAYFCASSLDFRSNEQFFGPGTRLTVL.

The genes are TRBV4-2 and TRBJ1-1, with 9 bases aligning to TRBD1. Germline-derived CDR1 and CDR2 are LGHNA and YNFKEQ. CDR3 length: 15 residues. J lost 3 bases, V lost 4 bases, and 6 bases had no gene match. CDR3 nucleotide sequence: TGTGCCAGCAGCCGCACAACAGGGGGCCACACTGAAGCTTTCTTT. Amino acid sequence: CASSRTTGGHTEAFF.

J is TRBJ2-7 and V is TRBV5-8; the match to TRBD1 covers 9 bases. Germline trimming cut 4 bases from V and 4 bases from J; bases unmatched to any gene: 12. The CDR3 is 16 residues long. CDR1 SGHTS and CDR2 YDEGEE come from the germline V gene. The CDR3 nucleotides read TGTGCCAGCAGCGCCGGTAGACAGGGGGTAAGGTACGAGCAGTACTTC. Translating it yields CASSAGRQGVRYEQYF.

V gene TRBV7-9 combines with J gene TRBJ2-7; 10 positions agree with TRBD1. V shed 6 bases, J shed 3 bases, and the junction held 8 bases outside the gene matches. The CDR3 extends over 15 amino acids. Germline lookup yields CDR1 SEHNR and CDR2 FQNEAQ (reference sequence). The CDR3 reads CASRNQDRGFYEQYF. CDR3 nucleotides: TGTGCCAGCAGGAACCAGGACAGGGGGTTCTACGAGCAGTACTTC.

The chain has TRBV9 and TRBJ2-1, with 10 bases identical to TRBD2. Germline V CDR1 and CDR2: SGDLS, YYNGEE. With V trimmed by 1 base and J by 8 bases, 6 bases remained unmatched. CDR3 length: 15 amino acids. CDR3 in DNA: TGTGCCAGCAGCGTAAGCGGGAGGGCCGTTGATGAGCAGTTCTTC. Amino acids: CASSVSGRAVDEQFF.

This clone was seen only once. The rearrangement uses TRBV6-1 and TRBJ2-7; D is possibly TRBD1 (7 bases). The CDR3 is 15 residues long. V dropped 6 bases and J dropped 2 bases, with 17 bases sitting between them. Looked up from germline, CDR1 is MNHNS and CDR2 is SASEGT. This chain's CDR3 is CASRRTGGGPYEQYF. CDR3 bases: TGTGCCAGCAGAAGGACAGGAGGGGGACCCTACGAGCAGTACTTC.

In the case of this clone: One base separates it from a far larger clone, so it is likely a read error. The same CDR3 arises from other DNA sequences in this sample as well. This chain uses TRBV7-9 with TRBJ2-7, with D hard to call. This CDR3 spans 15 amino acids. In germline, CDR1 is SEHNR, CDR2 FQNEAQ (reference sequence). Trimming pared 5 bases from V and 0 bases from J, leaving 14 bases between. This chain's CDR3 is CASSQNLASSYEQYF. CDR3 nucleotide sequence: TGTGCCAGCAGCCAAAACCTTGCTAGCTCCTACGAGCAGTACTTC.

This chain joins TRBV7-9 and TRBJ2-7; D possibly corresponds to TRBD1 (5 bases). V dropped 3 bases and J dropped 4 bases, with 16 bases sitting between them. Germline CDR1 reads SEHNR; CDR2 reads FQNEAQ (reference sequence). This CDR3 contains 15 residues. The CDR3 DNA reads TGTGCCAGCAGCTTCGACAGTAGTAACTTTTACGAGCAGTACTTC. Residues: CASSFDSSNFYEQYF.

The genes are TRBV4-1 and TRBJ2-1, with D unresolved. Germline CDR1 is MGHRA and CDR2 is YSYEKL. The V end lost 0 bases, the J end lost 9 bases, and 6 bases lay between the germline ends. The CDR3 consists of 12 residues. The CDR3 sequence: CASSQETGEQFF. In nucleotides, the CDR3 is TGCGCCAGCAGCCAAGAGACGGGTGAGCAGTTCTTC.

The chain has TRBV28 and TRBJ2-7; TRBD1 aligns across 9 bases. Germline CDR1 and CDR2: MDHEN and SYDVKM. The trim removed 5 bases at V and 7 bases at J, leaving 9 bases unmatched. The CDR3 covers 14 residues. CDR3 sequence: CASSPRDRAKEQYF. The CDR3 coding sequence is TGTGCCAGCAGTCCCCGGGACAGGGCGAAAGAGCAGTACTTC.

The V gene is TRBV7-3, the J gene TRBJ2-2; 11 nucleotides align to TRBD2. CDR1 and CDR2 from the germline V gene are SGHTA and FQGTGA. J lost 6 bases, V lost 3 bases, and 6 bases had no gene match. This CDR3 has 16 residues. The chain's CDR3 is CASSFLAGGPAGELFF. In nucleotides, the CDR3 is TGTGCCAGCAGCTTCTTAGCGGGAGGGCCGGCCGGGGAGCTGTTTTTT.

V usage is TRBV9 and J usage is TRBJ2-3; no clear D. CDR3 length equals 15 residues. Trimming pared 7 bases from V and 0 bases from J, leaving 15 bases between. Germline-derived CDR1 and CDR2 are SGDLS and YYNGEE. The CDR3 protein is CASPLGPTSTDTQYF. The CDR3 DNA reads as TGTGCCAGCCCTTTGGGCCCAACTAGCACAGATACGCAGTATTTT.

The J gene is TRBJ2-2, the V gene TRBV2; TRBD2 might be the D (5 bases). The CDR3 has 14 amino acids. The ends were cut back, 8 bases at V and 4 bases at J, with 14 bases in the middle. Germline CDR1 and CDR2: SNHLY and FYNNEI. The CDR3, as DNA: TGTGCCAGCCGGACTGAATTGGCCACCGGGGAGCTGTTTTTT. Residues: CASRTELATGELFF.

The chain employs TRBV5-1 and TRBJ2-2, with TRBD1 as a possible D gene (6 bases). This CDR3 contains 16 residues. V was cut by 0 bases and J by 5 bases, with 14 bases left in between. The germline V gene has CDR1 SGHRS and CDR2 YFSETQ. The CDR3 here is CASSLEGTLRTGELFF. DNA of the CDR3: TGCGCCAGCAGCTTGGAGGGGACATTGAGGACCGGGGAGCTGTTTTTT.

The chain couples TRBV18 to TRBJ2-2; D may be TRBD1 (6 bases). The CDR3 extends over 16 amino acids. Germline V gene lookup returns CDR1 KGHSH and CDR2 LQKENI. V shed 1 base and J shed 2 bases, with 11 bases lying between them. For the CDR3, the DNA is TGTGCCAGCTCACCACAGACGGACAGAAACACCGGGGAGCTGTTTTTT. This encodes CASSPQTDRNTGELFF.

The CDR3: CATSRSGLAAFYNEQFF. The DNA of the CDR3 is TGTGCCACCAGCAGATCGGGACTAGCGGCTTTCTACAATGAGCAGTTCTTC. V and J are TRBV15 and TRBJ2-1; 11 bases line up with TRBD2. This CDR3 is built from 17 residues. Germline V gene data show CDR1 as LNHNV and CDR2 as YYDKDF (reference sequence). Germline trimming cut 2 bases from V and 3 bases from J; bases unmatched to any gene: 6.

The chain combines TRBV6-5 with TRBJ1-2; weak D call: TRBD1 (5 bases). Germline lookup yields CDR1 MNHEY and CDR2 SVGAGI. V was cut by 5 bases and J by 5 bases, with 9 bases left in between. The CDR3 has 12 residues. The CDR3 sequence is CASSRRGYGYTF. The CDR3 DNA reads TGTGCCAGCAGTCGTCGGGGGTATGGCTACACCTTC.